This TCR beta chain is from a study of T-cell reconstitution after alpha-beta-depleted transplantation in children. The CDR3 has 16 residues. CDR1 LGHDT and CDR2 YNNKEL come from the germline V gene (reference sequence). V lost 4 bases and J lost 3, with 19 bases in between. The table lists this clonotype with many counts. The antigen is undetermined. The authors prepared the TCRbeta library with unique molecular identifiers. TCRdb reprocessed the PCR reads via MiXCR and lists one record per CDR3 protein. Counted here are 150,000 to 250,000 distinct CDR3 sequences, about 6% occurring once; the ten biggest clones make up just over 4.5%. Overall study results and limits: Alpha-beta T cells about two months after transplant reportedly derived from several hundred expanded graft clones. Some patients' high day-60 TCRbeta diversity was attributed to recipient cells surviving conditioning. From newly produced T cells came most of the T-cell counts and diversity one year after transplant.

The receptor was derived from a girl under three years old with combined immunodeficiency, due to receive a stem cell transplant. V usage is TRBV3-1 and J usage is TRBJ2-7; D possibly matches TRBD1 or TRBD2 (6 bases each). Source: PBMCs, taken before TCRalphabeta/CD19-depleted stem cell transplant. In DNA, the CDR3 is TGTGCCAGCAGCCTCTGGGCGGGACAAGTCGTCTACGAGCAGTACTTC. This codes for CASSLWAGQVVYEQYF.